The 3 T cell receptor beta chains given below trace back to one sample, sequenced in a study of T-cell reconstitution after alpha-beta-depleted transplantation in children. Unique molecular identifiers were used to barcode this TCRbeta library. TCRdb independently ran MiXCR on the PCR reads; one entry per CDR3 protein. The sample holds 70,000 to 100,000 distinct CDR3 sequences, 10% to 15% seen once. The sequencing used PBMCs from the stem cell graft donor, collected from the stem cell graft. These receptors were collected from a human donor who donated a stem cell graft to a child with inherited bone marrow failure.

The sample holds many counts of this clonotype. The V call is TRBV15, the J call TRBJ1-4, with TRBD1 identical over 11 bases. Germline assignment: CDR1 LNHNV and CDR2 YYDKDF (reference sequence). The CDR3 contains 16 residues. The ends lost 3 bases at V and 1 base at J; junction bases unmatched: 1. The CDR3 coding sequence is TGTGCCACCAGCAGGGACAGGGGGCTAACTAATGAAAAACTGTTTTTT. This gives the protein CATSRDRGLTNEKLFF.

The table lists this clonotype with many counts. The V gene is TRBV7-9, the J gene TRBJ2-5; TRBD2 matches 12 bases. Looked up from germline, CDR1 is SEHNR and CDR2 is FQNEAQ (reference sequence). The V and J ends lost 4 bases and 4 bases, in that order; junction bases with no gene match: 4. The CDR3 is 15 amino acids. The DNA for the CDR3 is TGTGCCAGCAGCTACCGACTAGCGGGGGCAGAGACCCAGTACTTC. Translated: CASSYRLAGAETQYF.

This clonotype was counted at least ten times. V is TRBV6-5 and J is TRBJ2-1, with 11 bases lining up with TRBD2. The CDR3 length is 15 residues. Germline V gives CDR1 MNHEY, CDR2 SVGAGI. Trimming cost V 3 bases and J 6 bases; bases outside gene matches: 4. The CDR3 nucleotides are TGTGCCAGCAGTTATGGACTAGCGGGTTCCAATGAGCAGTTCTTC. This encodes CASSYGLAGSNEQFF.